This T cell receptor (beta chain) derives from a study of shared clonotypes between healthy human individuals. Study-level results: Only blood was sampled, and tissue TCR repertoires likely differ from blood ones.

Amplification in unsorted PBMC replicate PCRs started from 250 to 350 ng DNA, which equals 25,000 to 35,000 T cell genomes. Some clones are missing from TCRdb's copy, which holds only in-frame ones; the method was immunoSEQ multiplex PCR. The top ten clones hold about 12% of a sample with about 470,000 clones, 70% to 80% of them seen once. Germline values: CDR1 SGHAT, CDR2 FQNNGV. V was pared by 1 base and J by 4 bases, with 9 bases between. The CDR3 loop spans 14 amino acids. This clone was seen only once. What it binds is not known. The chain recombines TRBV11-2 with TRBJ2-3; D tentatively reads TRBD1 or TRBD2 (5 bases each). Sequenced material: PBMCs. This clonotype was obtained from a middle-aged woman in good health. Some clones in this sample may be carry-over from other donors' samples. CDR3 nucleotides: TGTGCCAGCAGCTTAGGGGGGAGCGCAGATACGCAGTATTTT. Its protein is CASSLGGSADTQYF.